The next 23 T cell receptor beta chains were all read from a single sample in a study of neurological immune-mediated disorders (dated by TCRdb to between 2018 and 2021). The library was prepared using 5' RACE. The sample was run on an Illumina HiSeq 2500. Clones were called with MiXCR by TCRdb after fastp trimmed the public reads at Q25, and only in-frame beta chains were retained. Under each unique CDR3 protein, matching rows form one entry showing the most common genes and DNA. The sample table records about 70,000 distinct CDR3 sequences; 3.2% of these occur just once. The ten largest account for around 5.5% of the sample. The sample consisted of PBMCs. The receptors originated from a woman in her 50s with multiple sclerosis.

This clonotype has ten or more counts. This chain links TRBV24-1 with TRBJ2-1; TRBD2 might be the D (5 bases). This CDR3 has 14 residues. Per germline, CDR1 KGHDR and CDR2 SFDVKD. V lost 2 bases to trimming and J lost 6 bases, with 10 bases between them. The CDR3 DNA is TGTGCCACCAGTGATTCCGTGGGGAGCAATGAGCAGTTCTTC. Its translation is CATSDSVGSNEQFF.

This clonotype occurred many times. The chain has TRBV5-1 and TRBJ1-2; the D is unclear. CDR1 and CDR2 (germline): SGHRS, YFSETQ. CDR3 size: 13 residues. The V gene lost 5 bases and the J gene lost 4 bases, with 12 bases spanning the gap. The CDR3 region is CASRGLRAYGYTF. The CDR3 DNA is TGCGCCAGCAGGGGCCTCCGTGCCTATGGCTACACCTTC.

This clonotype was counted at least ten times. The J gene is TRBJ2-7, the V gene TRBV7-2; 7 nucleotides line up with TRBD2. The CDR3 runs 13 residues. Trimming at V came to 5 bases and at J to 9 bases, leaving 10 bases not matched to a gene. Germline V gene sequence: CDR1 SGHTA, CDR2 FQGNSA. DNA of the CDR3: TGTGCCAGCAGCAGTTACCGGGGGGAGGGGCAGTACGTC. It specifies CASSSYRGEGQYV.

This clonotype was counted ten times or more. The J gene is TRBJ2-4, the V gene TRBV4-2; D unclear. The CDR3 runs 16 residues. CDR1 and CDR2 from the germline V gene are LGHNA and YNFKEQ. V was clipped by 3 bases and J by 9 bases, with 21 bases between them. CDR3 sequence: CASSQDPLGDAIIQYF. The CDR3 coding sequence is TGTGCCAGCAGCCAGGACCCCTTAGGCGACGCGATCATTCAGTACTTC.

This clonotype occurred many times. The rearrangement joins TRBV20-1 to TRBJ2-1, with no clear D. The V end was cut by 0 bases, the J end by 8 bases, with 5 bases between. Germline assignment: CDR1 DFQATT and CDR2 SNEGSKA (reference sequence). The CDR3 is 11 amino acids. CDR3 nucleotides: TGCAGTGCTAGAGAGTGGGATGAGCAGTTCTTC. It yields the protein CSAREWDEQFF.

In this sample, this clonotype turned up many times. DNA for the CDR3: TGTGCCAGCTGCCCGACCGGCTACTCTGGAAACACCATATATTTT. Amino acid sequence: CASCPTGYSGNTIYF. V gene TRBV4-2 combines with J gene TRBJ1-3; no definite D call. With 8 bases removed from V and 0 bases from J, the gap between germline ends came to 14 bases. Germline CDR1 is LGHNA and CDR2 is YNFKEQ. The CDR3 is 15 residues long.

This clonotype was recorded many times. The chain joins TRBV5-1 to TRBJ2-1, with 14 bases identical to TRBD2. Germline V lookup: CDR1 SGHRS, CDR2 YFSETQ. V trimming: 2 bases; J trimming: 0 bases; junction bases outside the gene matches: 1. The CDR3 consists of 17 residues. CDR3 loop: CASSFGTSGSSYNEQFF. In DNA form, the CDR3 reads TGCGCCAGCAGCTTCGGGACTAGCGGGAGCTCCTACAATGAGCAGTTCTTC.

This clonotype was detected many times. The chain uses TRBV4-3 and TRBJ1-6, with 8 bases aligning to TRBD1. Unmatched junction bases numbered 6, after V lost 1 base and J lost 10 bases. This CDR3 is 15 amino acids long. In germline, CDR1 is LGHNA, CDR2 YSLEER. CDR3 residues: CASSQVPGGFSPLHF. Here the CDR3 DNA reads TGCGCCAGCAGCCAAGTGCCAGGGGGCTTCTCACCCCTCCACTTT.

This clonotype showed up many times. The chain is built from TRBV20-1 and TRBJ2-1, with 10 nucleotides matching TRBD2. The trim removed 2 bases at V and 6 bases at J, leaving 10 bases unmatched. Germline lookup yields CDR1 DFQATT and CDR2 SNEGSKA (reference sequence). CDR3 length equals 16 residues. The chain's CDR3 is CSARYSSGGVSNEQFF. CDR3 DNA sequence: TGCAGTGCTAGATACTCCAGCGGGGGGGTTTCCAATGAGCAGTTCTTC.

There are a few counts of this clonotype. The chain is built from TRBV4-3 and TRBJ2-7; 9 bases are a match to TRBD2. CDR1 is LGHNA, CDR2 YSLEER, per germline. CDR3 length: 15 residues. V shed 4 bases, J shed 0 bases, and the junction held 4 bases outside the gene matches. The CDR3: CASSPTSGYSYEQYF. The CDR3 nucleotides are TGCGCCAGCAGCCCCACTAGCGGGTACTCCTACGAGCAGTACTTC.

This clonotype is termed medium-sized. This rearrangement joins TRBV6-1 to TRBJ2-1; 9 positions match TRBD1. The trim removed 5 bases at V and 7 bases at J, leaving 6 bases unmatched. Per germline, CDR1 MNHNS and CDR2 SASEGT. There are 14 residues in the CDR3. Here the CDR3 reads CASSRQGEANEQFF. As DNA, the CDR3 is TGTGCCAGCAGTCGACAGGGGGAAGCGAATGAGCAGTTCTTC.

This clonotype has ten or more counts. This chain connects TRBV7-2 to TRBJ1-6, with unresolved D. The CDR3 covers 15 residues. The V gene lost 1 base and the J gene lost 9 bases, with 13 bases spanning the gap. Per the germline V gene, CDR1 is SGHTA and CDR2 is FQGNSA. The CDR3 sequence: CASSLDRAGGSPLHF. The CDR3 DNA reads as TGTGCCAGCAGCTTAGATCGGGCAGGCGGTTCACCCCTCCACTTT.

Many counts were recorded for this clonotype. The CDR3 nucleotides read TGTGCCAGCAGTTACTCGAGTGGTTCGGGCCAGATTTATACGCAGTATTTT. Residues: CASSYSSGSGQIYTQYF. J is TRBJ2-3 and V is TRBV6-5; no definite D call. There are 17 residues in the CDR3. The germline V and J ends were trimmed by 0 bases and 7 bases, with 20 bases remaining between them. From germline, CDR1 is MNHEY and CDR2 SVGAGI.

This clonotype has a count of ten or more. This sequence joins TRBV7-2 and TRBJ2-7; 8 nucleotides align to TRBD1. The CDR3 is 13 amino acids. V gave up 5 bases and J gave up 3 bases; unmatched junction bases: 3. Germline CDR1 reads SGHTA; CDR2 reads FQGNSA. Written as DNA, the CDR3 is TGTGCCAGCAGCCGACAGGGGAGCTACGAGCAGTACGTC. As protein: CASSRQGSYEQYV.

This clonotype was detected many times. The chain uses TRBV7-9 and TRBJ1-1, with D unresolved. CDR3 size: 15 residues. V shed 1 base and J shed 1 base, with 10 bases lying between them. Germline-derived CDR1 and CDR2 are SEHNR and FQNEAQ (reference sequence). CDR3 nucleotide sequence: TGTGCCAGCAGCTTAGATGTGAGGGAGAACACTGAAGCTTTCTTT. This codes for CASSLDVRENTEAFF.

The sample holds many counts of this clonotype. The V call is TRBV29-1, the J call TRBJ2-6; D remains unclear. V shed 7 bases and J shed 0 bases, with 7 bases lying between them. Germline CDR1 is SQVTM and CDR2 is ANQGSEA. The CDR3 is made up of 13 amino acids. CDR3 in DNA: TGCAGCGCCCAGAGCTCTGGGGCCAACGTCCTGACTTTC. Encoded protein: CSAQSSGANVLTF.

This clonotype showed up just once. The chain has TRBV5-1 and TRBJ1-1, with no clear D. V was pared by 5 bases and J by 0 bases, with 8 bases between. The CDR3 totals 13 residues. Germline CDR1 is SGHRS and CDR2 is YFSETQ. The CDR3 region is CASRMELNTEAFF. CDR3 in DNA: TGCGCCAGCAGGATGGAGCTGAACACTGAAGCTTTCTTT.

This clonotype was seen many times. The chain has TRBV5-1 and TRBJ2-4; 7 positions agree with TRBD1. CDR1 and CDR2 (germline): SGHRS, YFSETQ. The V segment lost 3 bases and the J segment 0 bases; nucleotides outside the gene matches: 6. The CDR3 consists of 16 residues. As DNA, the CDR3 is TGCGCCAGCAGCTGGGGGACAGTTCTAGCCAAAAACATTCAGTACTTC. It specifies CASSWGTVLAKNIQYF.

Concerning this clonotype: This may be a read error: a much more frequent sequence differs by one nucleotide. The rearrangement links TRBV29-1 to TRBJ2-7; the D gene is possibly TRBD2 (5 bases). The CDR3 contains 12 residues. V lost 4 bases to trimming and J lost 7 bases, with 14 bases between them. CDR1 and CDR2 from the germline V gene are SQVTM and ANQGSEA. This chain's CDR3 is CSVGVASEEQYF. In nucleotides, the CDR3 is TGCAGCGTTGGGGTAGCGTCTGAAGAGCAGTACTTC.

Many counts were recorded for this clonotype. The chain employs TRBV6-2 or TRBV6-3 and TRBJ1-5, with D tentatively TRBD1 (6 bases). Germline-derived CDR1 and CDR2 are MNHEY and SVGEGT. The CDR3 runs 13 residues. Trimming shortened V by 9 bases and J by 6 bases, and 15 bases separated the two germline ends. In nucleotides, the CDR3 is TGTGCCAGTATCGGACAGCTCGGTCAGCCCCAGCATTTT. It encodes CASIGQLGQPQHF.

Many counts were recorded for this clonotype. The chain combines TRBV20-1 with TRBJ2-1; 9 nucleotides align to TRBD2. Germline V gives CDR1 DFQATT, CDR2 SNEGSKA (reference sequence). The CDR3 is made up of 14 amino acids. J gave up 3 bases and V 7 bases, and 7 bases lay outside the gene matches. CDR3 sequence: CSVNALAGYNEQFF. CDR3 DNA sequence: TGCAGTGTTAACGCACTAGCGGGCTACAATGAGCAGTTCTTC.

This clonotype was observed at least ten times. DNA of the CDR3: TGTGCCAGCAGCTTAGGGGACAGGGCCCACAATGAGCAGTTCTTC. Its protein is CASSLGDRAHNEQFF. The chain recombines TRBV7-9 with TRBJ2-1, with TRBD1 identical over 9 bases. J lost 5 bases, V lost 1 base, and 3 bases had no gene match. This CDR3 region has 15 residues. Germline V gene data show CDR1 as SEHNR and CDR2 as FQNEAQ (reference sequence).

Many counts were recorded for this clonotype. The V gene is TRBV5-1, the J gene TRBJ1-1; TRBD1 aligns across 7 bases. CDR1 and CDR2 (germline): SGHRS, YFSETQ. The CDR3 is 15 amino acids. V was clipped by 0 bases and J by 4 bases; unmatched bases: 6. CDR3 amino acids: CASSLETGASTEAFF. DNA of the CDR3: TGCGCCAGCAGCTTGGAAACAGGGGCGAGCACTGAAGCTTTCTTT.